These 21 T cell receptor beta chains originate from one sample sequenced in a study of T cells in women clearing cervical HPV infection. The assay was immunoSEQ multiplex PCR, and TCRdb's table has in-frame clones only and misses some. This sample contains 30,000 or so clones. The sample taken for sequencing was blood buffy coat. The receptors stem from a woman aged 18-70 years with a cervical HPV16 infection that either progressed to CIN3+ or cleared (not recorded which).

For this clone: The DNA ends 3 residues before the CDR3 does, and the rest of the CDR3 is filled in from the germline J gene. The V call is TRBV18, the J call TRBJ2-2, with TRBD1 matching 10 bases. The V gene's germline CDR1 is KGHSH and CDR2 LQKENI. Trimming at V came to 0 bases and at J to 4 bases, leaving 2 bases not matched to a gene. This CDR3 is built from 16 residues. This chain's CDR3 is CASSPPDRGITGELFF. CDR3 DNA, as far as it was read: TGTGCCAGCTCACCACCGGACAGGGGGATCACCGGGGAG.

On this clone itself: The read gets to within 3 residues of the CDR3 end, and the germline J gene fills in the rest. The V gene is TRBV2, the J gene TRBJ2-3, with 10 nucleotides matching TRBD2. The CDR3 extends over 14 amino acids. Germline values: CDR1 SNHLY, CDR2 FYNNEI. V trimming: 8 bases; J trimming: 6 bases; junction bases outside the gene matches: 8. The DNA read from the CDR3 is TGTGCCAGCTTCAGCGGGGGGGCCGGGGATACG. This encodes CASFSGGAGDT. The CDR3, in full, reads CASFSGGAGDTQYF.

In regard to this clone: Sequencing ends 3 residues short of the CDR3 end; the germline J gene provides the rest. The chain combines TRBV28 with TRBJ1-3, with unresolved D. In germline, CDR1 is MDHEN, CDR2 SYDVKM. V lost 3 bases, J lost 3 bases, and 6 bases lay in between. This CDR3 has 13 amino acids. CDR3 residues: CASSFGVGNTIYF. CDR3 bases read: TGTGCCAGCAGTTTCGGTGTTGGAAACACC.

According to its frequency, this clone is medium-sized. The missing CDR3 end, 3 residues past where the read stops, is filled in from the germline J gene. The gene calls are TRBV29-1 and TRBJ1-1; D not resolved. This CDR3 comprises 11 residues. Germline values: CDR1 SQVTM, CDR2 ANQGSEA. The sequenced CDR3 bases are TGCAGCGTCACGCCGTCTCCCGGA. Protein sequence: CSVTPSPG. The CDR3 reads in full as CSVTPSPGAFF. The full variable domain, in which reference TRBV29-1 and TRBJ1-1 provide the parts outside the CDR3, is SAVISQKPSRDICQRGTSLTIQCQVDSQVTMMFWYRQQPGQSLTLIATANQGSEATYESGFVIDKFPISRPNLTFSTLTVSNMSPEDSSIYLCSVTPSPGAFFGQGTRLTVV.

In regard to this clone: With the read ending 3 residues before the CDR3 end, the germline J gene is used to fill in that end. V and J are TRBV7-3 and TRBJ2-7; 8 positions agree with TRBD1. V was pared by 5 bases and J by 5 bases, with 17 bases of the junction left unmatched. The CDR3 is 17 residues long. Germline values: CDR1 SGHTA, CDR2 FQGTGA. CDR3 bases read: TGTGCCAGCAGCCCCAATGCCCTATCCAGGGGGCAAAACGAG. Translated: CASSPNALSRGQNE. The complete CDR3 reads CASSPNALSRGQNEQYF.

The CDR3 DNA, read in part, is TGTGCCAGCAGCCGGACAGGACCCACCGGGGAG. Protein: CASSRTGPTGE. The entire CDR3 reads CASSRTGPTGELFF. The chain joins TRBV7-2 to TRBJ2-2; 7 nucleotides line up with TRBD1. The read ends 3 residues early relative to the CDR3; the germline J gene fills the gap. CDR1 is SGHTA, CDR2 FQGNSA, per germline. Unmatched junction bases numbered 4, after V lost 5 bases and J lost 4 bases. The CDR3 sequence is 14 residues long.

Concerning this clone: The read terminates 3 residues ahead of where the CDR3 ends, so the germline J gene completes it. The chain couples TRBV5-4 to TRBJ2-3; 7 nucleotides line up with TRBD1. Trimming cost V 0 bases and J 2 bases; bases outside gene matches: 3. From germline, CDR1 is SGHNT and CDR2 YYREEE (reference sequence). This CDR3 is built from 15 residues. CDR3 loop: CASSLAGQLTDTQYF. The covered CDR3 bases are TGTGCCAGCAGCTTGGCGGGACAGCTCACAGATACG.

Concerning this clone: From the germline J gene comes the end of the CDR3, since the read stops 3 residues before it. The V call is TRBV14, the J call TRBJ2-7, with a possible D match to TRBD1 (5 bases). This CDR3 contains 13 residues. Germline V gives CDR1 SGHDN, CDR2 FVKESK. The V end was cut by 8 bases, the J end by 0 bases, with 11 bases between. The sequenced CDR3 bases are TGTGCCAGCGGTCGACAGAGCTCCTACGAG. Amino acid sequence: CASGRQSSYE. The full CDR3 reads CASGRQSSYEQYF.

With respect to this clone: The read ends 3 residues shy of where the CDR3 ends; the end is completed using the germline J gene. This sequence joins TRBV5-1 and TRBJ1-2; a weak D match, TRBD1 (6 bases). The CDR3 length is 13 residues. Germline CDR1 SGHRS, CDR2 YFSETQ. The part of the CDR3 DNA that was read is TGCGCCAGCAGCTCACGACAGGACTGGGGC. Its protein is CASSSRQDWG. The complete CDR3 protein is CASSSRQDWGYTF.

A remark on this clone: The read comes to an end 3 residues before the CDR3 does, leaving the germline J gene to fill in the end. This chain links TRBV10-3 with TRBJ2-5; a possible D gene is TRBD1 (6 bases). Trimming shortened V by 8 bases and J by 2 bases, and 6 bases separated the two germline ends. Germline assignment: CDR1 ENHRY and CDR2 SYGVKD. The length of the CDR3 is 11 residues. CDR3 region: CAIGQQETQYF. The CDR3 bases that were read are TGTGCCATCGGACAGCAAGAGACC.

As for this clone: Sequencing ends 3 residues short of the CDR3 end; the germline J gene provides the rest. The chain is built from TRBV4-1 and TRBJ2-5, with D maybe TRBD1 (6 bases). Germline CDR1 and CDR2: MGHRA and YSYEKL. Trimming took off 4 bases at V and 5 bases at J, with 17 bases between the two ends. The CDR3 consists of 15 residues. The CDR3 region is CASSRLQGFYETQYF. The CDR3 DNA, read in part, is TGCGCCAGCAGCCGTTTACAGGGATTTTATGAGACC.

Details on this clone: The read terminates 3 residues before the CDR3 end, so the remaining end is supplied by the germline J gene. V and J are TRBV10-2 and TRBJ2-7; 8 bases are shared with TRBD2. Losses at the gene ends were 2 bases for V and 3 bases for J; bases not matched to a gene: 9. The CDR3 spans 16 residues. The germline V gene has CDR1 WSHSY and CDR2 SAAADI. The CDR3 reads CASSEVIAGSYYEQYF. CDR3 DNA (partial): TGCGCCAGCAGTGAGGTGATAGCGGGGTCGTACTACGAG.

To note about this clone: The read halts 3 residues ahead of the CDR3 end, with the missing end drawn from the germline J gene. The chain combines TRBV9 with TRBJ1-2; tentatively, D is TRBD1 (5 bases). The germline gives CDR1 SGDLS, CDR2 YYNGEE. The germline V and J ends were trimmed by 3 bases and 6 bases, with 15 bases remaining between them. There are 14 residues in the CDR3. CDR3 bases read: TGTGCCAGCAGCGCGAACGGGGGTATAGATGGC. It encodes CASSANGGIDG. The entire CDR3 sequence reads CASSANGGIDGYTF. Together with reference TRBV9 and TRBJ1-2, the CDR3 gives the full variable domain: DSGVTQTPKHLITATGQRVTLRCSPRSGDLSVYWYQQSLDQGLQFLIQYYNGEERAKGNILERFSAQQFPDLHSELNLSSLELGDSALYFCASSANGGIDGYTFGSGTRLTVV.

A word on this clone: The read falls 3 residues short of the CDR3 end, and the missing part is taken from the germline J gene. The rearrangement joins TRBV12-3 or TRBV12-4 to TRBJ2-5; 9 bases align to TRBD1. CDR3 length: 14 amino acids. J lost 5 bases, V lost 3 bases, and 4 bases had no gene match. The CDR3 loop reads CASSFTGGRETQYF. CDR3 bases read: TGTGCCAGCAGTTTTACAGGGGGCAGGGAGACC.

Comments on this clone: The missing CDR3 end, 3 residues past where the read stops, is filled in from the germline J gene. The chain is built from TRBV6-4 and TRBJ2-5; weak D call: TRBD2 (6 bases). The germline V gene has CDR1 MRHNA and CDR2 SNTAGT. With 6 bases removed from V and 4 bases from J, the gap between germline ends came to 12 bases. The CDR3 is made up of 13 amino acids. Here the CDR3 reads CASSFNSGETQYF. The covered CDR3 bases are TGTGCCAGCAGCTTTAATAGCGGAGAGACC.

A note on this clone: The CDR3 is cut off 3 residues early in the read; its end comes from the germline J gene. This chain joins TRBV10-3 and TRBJ1-5, with D possibly TRBD1 on 6 matching bases. V lost 10 bases and J lost 3, with 13 bases in between. The germline gives CDR1 ENHRY, CDR2 SYGVKD. The CDR3 is 13 amino acids. The DNA read from the CDR3 is TGTGCCACAGTCCGGGACACCAATCAGCCC. Its protein is CATVRDTNQP. From start to end, the CDR3 is CATVRDTNQPQHF.

On this clone itself: The CDR3 is cut off 3 residues early in the read; its end comes from the germline J gene. The chain employs TRBV20-1 and TRBJ2-3; a possible D gene is TRBD1 (5 bases). The CDR3 contains 13 residues. Deletions cut 8 bases from V and 1 base from J, with 13 bases between. The germline CDR1 and CDR2 sequences are DFQATT and SNEGSKA (reference sequence). This CDR3 is CSPQGGGTDTQYF. CDR3 DNA (partial): TGCAGTCCCCAGGGTGGGGGCACAGATACG.

Note on this clone: The CDR3 end lies 3 residues beyond the end of the read and is filled in from the germline J gene. The chain employs TRBV11-2 and TRBJ2-2; D perhaps matches TRBD1 (6 bases). The V gene's germline CDR1 is SGHAT and CDR2 FQNNGV. CDR3 length: 13 amino acids. Deletions cut 5 bases from V and 7 bases from J, with 11 bases between. The sequenced part of the CDR3 DNA is TGTGCCAGCAGCCCGGGACAAATCGGGGAG. Its protein is CASSPGQIGE. The complete CDR3 protein is CASSPGQIGELFF.

Points on this clone: The read ends 3 residues shy of where the CDR3 ends; the end is completed using the germline J gene. The rearrangement links TRBV6-2 or TRBV6-3 to TRBJ1-6; a possible D gene is TRBD1 (5 bases). This CDR3 region has 14 residues. The V and J ends lost 8 bases and 10 bases respectively, with 18 bases between them. The germline CDR1 and CDR2 sequences are MNHEY and SVGEGT. The CDR3 DNA, read in part, is TGTGCCAGCTACGACAGAGATTGGAGCTCACCC. The encoded protein is CASYDRDWSSP. The complete CDR3 protein is CASYDRDWSSPLHF.

About this clone itself: The read ends 3 residues before the CDR3 terminus; that terminus is restored from the germline J gene. The V gene is TRBV2, the J gene TRBJ1-1, with D possibly being TRBD1 (6 bases). Germline lookup yields CDR1 SNHLY and CDR2 FYNNEI. V was trimmed by 4 bases and J by 0 bases, leaving 15 bases between them. The CDR3 is made up of 16 amino acids. The CDR3 protein is CASSVSGHNMNTEAFF. Incomplete CDR3 DNA: TGTGCCAGCAGTGTCTCGGGACACAACATGAACACTGAA.

Worth noting for this clone: The read terminates 3 residues before the CDR3 end, so the remaining end is supplied by the germline J gene. This rearrangement joins TRBV30 to TRBJ2-3, with a weak D call TRBD1 (5 bases). The CDR3 totals 12 residues. Germline CDR1 and CDR2: GTSNPN and SVGIG (reference sequence). The V end was cut by 8 bases, the J end by 2 bases, with 11 bases between. This CDR3 reads CARGAYTDTQYF. The sequenced part of the CDR3 DNA is TGTGCCAGGGGTGCTTACACAGATACG.